Following are 9 T cell receptor beta chains from one sample sequenced in a study of OX40 agonist ivuxolimab in advanced cancers. This table comes from immunoSEQ multiplex PCR, and its TCRdb copy is limited to in-frame clones, with some not included. The repertoire consists of approximately 58,000 clones, with more than 80% occurring once and the leading ten covering more than 0.65%. The sequencing used CD4+ or CD8+ T cells sorted from blood, collected in a trial of the OX40 agonist ivuxolimab. These receptors all come from an adult with an advanced solid tumor such as melanoma, head and neck, liver or kidney cancer.

V gene TRBV6-1 combines with J gene TRBJ1-5, with D possibly TRBD1 on 5 matching bases. CDR1 and CDR2 from the germline V gene are MNHNS and SASEGT. The V end lost 7 bases, the J end lost 2 bases, and 9 bases lay between the germline ends. CDR3 length equals 13 residues. The CDR3 DNA reads as TGTGCCAGCACTAGGGGTCGCAATCAGCCCCAGCATTTT. Protein sequence: CASTRGRNQPQHF.

This clone was observed a single time. This chain links TRBV19 with TRBJ2-4, with D maybe TRBD2 (5 bases). Germline lookup yields CDR1 LNHDA and CDR2 SQIVND (reference sequence). This CDR3 spans 16 amino acids. V shed 1 base and J shed 3 bases, with 13 bases lying between them. The DNA of the CDR3 is TGTGCCAGTAGTATAGCTTCCCAAGGGAGCAAAAACATTCAGTACTTC. It encodes CASSIASQGSKNIQYF.

The chain carries TRBV5-8 and TRBJ2-6; a weak D match, TRBD1 (6 bases). Looked up from germline, CDR1 is SGHTS and CDR2 is YDEGEE. The germline V and J ends were trimmed by 3 bases and 0 bases, with 16 bases remaining between them. There are 18 residues in the CDR3. The DNA for the CDR3 is TGTGCCAGCAGCTGGCTGAGGGGGACCAGCTCTGGGGCCAACGTCCTGACTTTC. Translated, it gives CASSWLRGTSSGANVLTF.

CDR3 coding DNA: TGTGCCAGTAGTAACACAGGGACTAGCGGAGATACGCAGTATTTT. It translates to CASSNTGTSGDTQYF. The chain recombines TRBV19 with TRBJ2-3, with 11 bases lining up with TRBD2. Trimming removed 4 bases from V and 5 bases from J; junction bases left unmatched: 5. There are 15 residues in the CDR3. Germline CDR1 and CDR2: LNHDA and SQIVND (reference sequence). Combining the CDR3 with reference TRBV19 and TRBJ2-3 gives the whole variable domain DGGITQSPKYLFRKEGQNVTLSCEQNLNHDAMYWYRQDPGQGLRLIYYSQIVNDFQKGDIAEGYSVSREKKESFPLTVTSAQKNPTAFYLCASSNTGTSGDTQYFGPGTRLTVL.

V gene TRBV9 combines with J gene TRBJ2-5, with 9 bases fitting TRBD2. The V gene end was trimmed by 3 bases and the J gene end by 2 bases; junction bases not matched to a gene: 5. In germline, CDR1 is SGDLS, CDR2 YYNGEE. This CDR3 has 15 residues. In nucleotides, the CDR3 is TGTGCCAGCAGCGCACCTAGCGGGACGCAAGAGACCCAGTACTTC. Its protein product is CASSAPSGTQETQYF.

The rearrangement joins TRBV6-1 to TRBJ1-2, with D possibly TRBD1 on 5 matching bases. The CDR3 is made up of 13 amino acids. Germline lookup yields CDR1 MNHNS and CDR2 SASEGT. Trimming cost V 5 bases and J 1 base, with 8 bases left between them. DNA for the CDR3: TGTGCCAGCAGTTCAGGGTTTAACTATGGCTACACCTTC. The encoded protein is CASSSGFNYGYTF.

V and J are TRBV19 and TRBJ1-6; tentative D call: TRBD1 (6 bases). The length of the CDR3 is 16 residues. Germline V gene lookup returns CDR1 LNHDA and CDR2 SQIVND (reference sequence). Trimming removed 4 bases from V and 0 bases from J, with 10 bases in between. CDR3: CASSTDRSSYNSPLHF. CDR3 DNA sequence: TGTGCCAGTAGTACCGACAGGAGCTCCTATAATTCACCCCTCCACTTT. Full variable domain (outside the CDR3, taken from reference TRBV19 and TRBJ1-6): DGGITQSPKYLFRKEGQNVTLSCEQNLNHDAMYWYRQDPGQGLRLIYYSQIVNDFQKGDIAEGYSVSREKKESFPLTVTSAQKNPTAFYLCASSTDRSSYNSPLHFGNGTRLTVT.

This CDR3 reads CASSWTGVNEKLFF. The CDR3 DNA follows: TGTGCCAGCAGCTGGACAGGGGTTAATGAAAAACTGTTTTTT. V gene TRBV11-2 combines with J gene TRBJ1-4, with TRBD1 identical over 9 bases. V was pared by 4 bases and J by 4 bases, with 1 base of the junction left unmatched. The CDR3 consists of 14 residues. Per the germline V gene, CDR1 is SGHAT and CDR2 is FQNNGV. Together with reference TRBV11-2 and TRBJ1-4, the CDR3 gives the full variable domain: EAGVAQSPRYKIIEKRQSVAFWCNPISGHATLYWYQQILGQGPKLLIQFQNNGVVDDSQLPKDRFSAERLKGVDSTLKIQPAKLEDSAVYLCASSWTGVNEKLFFGSGTQLSVL.

The V gene is TRBV2, the J gene TRBJ1-3; D is unclear. Looked up from germline, CDR1 is SNHLY and CDR2 is FYNNEI. V lost 5 bases, J lost 2 bases, and 10 bases lay in between. The CDR3 is 14 amino acids. The CDR3 DNA follows: TGTGCCAGCAGTCGAGGTCGGACTGGAAACACCATATATTTT. Its protein is CASSRGRTGNTIYF.